These 31 T cell receptor beta chains were all obtained from the same sample, sequenced in a study of T cell responses to AZD1222 COVID-19 vaccine. Sequencing was performed with immunoSEQ multiplex PCR; in TCRdb, only in-frame clones are kept and a portion is missing. The repertoire has under 95,000 clones, 80% to 90% of them found once; the top ten carry about 10%. Sequences were derived from peripheral blood, sampled 28 days after the second AZD1222 dose. The source is an adult who received the AZD1222 COVID-19 vaccine.

The genes are TRBV18 and TRBJ1-1, with D possibly TRBD1 on 6 matching bases. With 6 bases removed from V and 0 bases from J, the gap between germline ends came to 14 bases. The CDR3 has 15 amino acids. The V gene's germline CDR1 is KGHSH and CDR2 LQKENI. The CDR3 loop reads CASSQGPGLNTEAFF. CDR3 nucleotides: TGTGCCAGCTCCCAGGGGCCTGGTCTGAACACTGAAGCTTTCTTT.

The chain is built from TRBV29-1 and TRBJ2-1; no clear D. The length of the CDR3 is 12 residues. Germline CDR1 SQVTM, CDR2 ANQGSEA. The germline V and J ends were trimmed by 1 base and 4 bases, with 5 bases remaining between them. The CDR3 region is CSVEAVYNEQFF. Written as DNA, the CDR3 is TGCAGCGTTGAAGCCGTGTACAATGAGCAGTTCTTC.

This chain links TRBV3-1 (or the pseudogene TRBV3-2) with TRBJ2-7; D unclear. This CDR3 comprises 13 residues. The V end lost 4 bases, the J end lost 5 bases, and 12 bases lay between the germline ends. From germline, CDR1 is LGHDT and CDR2 YNNKEL (reference sequence). Here the CDR3 reads CASSPFLAHEQYF. CDR3 coding DNA: TGTGCCAGCAGCCCCTTCTTGGCCCACGAGCAGTACTTC.

This clone was observed a few times. The J gene is TRBJ2-7, the V gene TRBV18, with 12 bases lining up with TRBD2. V lost 2 bases to trimming and J lost 7 bases; unmatched junction nucleotides: 3. Germline-derived CDR1 and CDR2 are KGHSH and LQKENI. The CDR3 runs 14 residues. The CDR3 is CASSPSLAGGEQYF. In DNA, the CDR3 is TGTGCCAGCTCACCATCACTAGCGGGGGGAGAGCAGTACTTC. The whole variable domain, filled in from reference TRBV18 and TRBJ2-7, reads NAGVMQNPRHLVRRRGQEARLRCSPMKGHSHVYWYRQLPEEGLKFMVYLQKENIIDESGMPKERFSAEFPKEGPSILRIQQVVRGDSAAYFCASSPSLAGGEQYFGPGTRLTVT.

The rearrangement uses TRBV7-3 and TRBJ2-7; 10 nucleotides align to TRBD1. The germline V gene has CDR1 SGHTA and CDR2 FQGTGA. Trimming took 2 bases from V and 2 from J; bases not matched to a gene: 3. The CDR3 consists of 15 residues. This chain's CDR3 is CASSLWGTGAYEQYF. The CDR3 DNA reads TGTGCCAGCAGCTTATGGGGGACAGGGGCCTACGAGCAGTACTTC.

The chain links TRBV2 to TRBJ1-1; tentative D call: TRBD1 (6 bases). The CDR3 is 17 residues long. V was clipped by 10 bases and J by 0 bases, with 24 bases between them. Looked up from germline, CDR1 is SNHLY and CDR2 is FYNNEI. The CDR3 region has the DNA TGTGCCACCGGGGGGGCACAGGGCTCGACCATGAACACTGAAGCTTTCTTT. This encodes CATGGAQGSTMNTEAFF. The whole variable domain, filled in from reference TRBV2 and TRBJ1-1, reads EPEVTQTPSHQVTQMGQEVILRCVPISNHLYFYWYRQILGQKVEFLVSFYNNEISEKSEIFDDQFSVERPDGSNFTLKIRSTKLEDSAMYFCATGGAQGSTMNTEAFFGQGTRLTVV.

The chain carries TRBV5-6 and TRBJ1-1; tentative D call: TRBD1 (6 bases). The CDR3 length is 13 residues. V lost 4 bases and J lost 1, with 8 bases in between. Per germline, CDR1 SGHDT and CDR2 YYEEEE. CDR3 coding DNA: TGTGCCAGCAGCCAGACAGGGAACACTGAAGCTTTCTTT. It encodes CASSQTGNTEAFF.

The V and J genes are TRBV6-6 and TRBJ1-5, with a weak D call TRBD1 (5 bases). The CDR3 has 13 amino acids. V lost 5 bases, J lost 3 bases, and 8 bases lay in between. Germline lookup yields CDR1 MNHNY and CDR2 SVGAGI (reference sequence). The CDR3 spells CASSRDYNQPQHF. The CDR3 DNA is TGTGCCAGCAGTCGGGACTACAATCAGCCCCAGCATTTT.

This chain's CDR3 is CASSLQGPETLNTEAFF. Here the CDR3 DNA reads TGCGCCAGCAGCTTACAGGGACCTGAAACCCTGAACACTGAAGCTTTCTTT. The chain is built from TRBV5-1 and TRBJ1-1; the D gene is possibly TRBD1 (6 bases). There are 17 residues in the CDR3. Trimming shortened V by 2 bases and J by 0 bases, and 17 bases separated the two germline ends. CDR1 is SGHRS and CDR2 is YFSETQ in the germline V gene.

This chain links TRBV6-5 with TRBJ1-2; 10 positions match TRBD1. The CDR3 runs 13 residues. Trimming cost V 7 bases and J 4 bases; bases outside gene matches: 3. CDR1 and CDR2 from the germline V gene are MNHEY and SVGAGI. Written as DNA, the CDR3 is TGTGCCAGCACCCGGACAGGGGGCTATGGCTACACCTTC. It codes for CASTRTGGYGYTF.

This clone was observed a few times. The chain employs TRBV7-9 and TRBJ1-1, with 7 nucleotides matching TRBD1. V gave up 7 bases and J gave up 0 bases; unmatched junction bases: 14. Germline CDR1 reads SEHNR; CDR2 reads FQNEAQ (reference sequence). This CDR3 region has 17 residues. The CDR3 region is CASTSGRQGGMNTEAFF. CDR3 nucleotides: TGTGCCAGCACCTCGGGCCGACAGGGCGGGATGAACACTGAAGCTTTCTTT.

The chain links TRBV6-6 to TRBJ1-5, with D possibly matching TRBD1 (5 bases). Trimming removed 2 bases at V and 7 bases at J, with 12 bases between. This CDR3 has 14 residues. Germline assignment: CDR1 MNHNY and CDR2 SVGAGI (reference sequence). The CDR3 spells CASSYEGVGQPQHF. DNA of the CDR3: TGTGCCAGCAGTTACGAAGGGGTAGGACAGCCCCAGCATTTT.

The rearrangement links TRBV19 to TRBJ1-5; no reliable D call. Trimming took off 6 bases at V and 9 bases at J, with 21 bases between the two ends. This CDR3 has 15 amino acids. The germline V gene encodes CDR1 LNHDA and CDR2 SQIVND (reference sequence). CDR3 amino acids: CASSQRWTQDLPQHF. In nucleotides, the CDR3 is TGTGCCAGTAGCCAGCGGTGGACCCAGGATCTGCCCCAGCATTTT.

This CDR3 is CASNLGRYEQYF. The CDR3 DNA reads as TGTGCCAGCAATCTTGGGCGGTACGAGCAGTACTTC. The chain links TRBV2 to TRBJ2-7, with D unclear. This CDR3 is built from 12 residues. Germline CDR1 is SNHLY and CDR2 is FYNNEI. Trimming left V 7 bases short and J 4 bases short, with 11 bases between.

The chain couples TRBV5-4 to TRBJ1-2, with D possibly being TRBD1 (6 bases). This CDR3 comprises 14 residues. V was pared by 6 bases and J by 0 bases, with 12 bases between. In germline, CDR1 is SGHNT, CDR2 YYREEE (reference sequence). CDR3 region: CASTQGKANYGYTF. The CDR3 DNA sequence: TGTGCCAGCACCCAGGGGAAAGCTAACTATGGCTACACCTTC.

The chain is built from TRBV7-6 and TRBJ1-2, with no clear D. Germline CDR1 reads SGHVS; CDR2 reads FNYEAQ. This CDR3 spans 16 amino acids. V was cut by 1 base and J by 8 bases, with 20 bases left in between. The CDR3 region has the DNA TGTGCCAGCAGCTTAGAAAGGGTCCCGCTGTTGGGGGGCTACACCTTC. This encodes CASSLERVPLLGGYTF.

This clone appeared a single time. The chain couples TRBV5-5 to TRBJ2-2; D gene uncertain. Germline V lookup: CDR1 SGHKS, CDR2 YYEKEE (reference sequence). This CDR3 contains 15 residues. The ends were cut back, 0 bases at V and 1 base at J, with 7 bases in the middle. Here the CDR3 DNA reads TGTGCCAGCAGCTTGGAGTGGGGGAACACCGGGGAGCTGTTTTTT. It encodes CASSLEWGNTGELFF.

The chain carries TRBV5-1 and TRBJ2-7; D is ambiguous. This CDR3 comprises 15 residues. Trimming took 0 bases from V and 2 from J, leaving 12 bases between them. Germline CDR1 SGHRS, CDR2 YFSETQ. The CDR3 reads CASSLDSSRTYEQYF. The CDR3 bases are TGCGCCAGCAGCTTGGACAGCTCCCGTACCTACGAGCAGTACTTC. The full variable domain, its missing parts supplied by reference TRBV5-1 and TRBJ2-7, is KAGVTQTPRYLIKTRGQQVTLSCSPISGHRSVSWYQQTPGQGLQFLFEYFSETQRNKGNFPGRFSGRQFSNSRSEMNVSTLELGDSALYLCASSLDSSRTYEQYFGPGTRLTVT.

Only one count was recorded for this clone. The chain uses TRBV10-2 and TRBJ1-5; D gene uncertain. V lost 5 bases and J 1 base, leaving 9 bases between the germline ends. This CDR3 region has 14 residues. Germline CDR1 and CDR2: WSHSY and SAAADI. CDR3 region: CASSPVLSNQPQHF. The CDR3 bases are TGCGCCAGCAGTCCAGTTTTGAGCAATCAGCCCCAGCATTTT.

For the CDR3, the DNA is TGTGCCAGCAGCCGGGACGGTACCTACGAGCAGTACTTC. It codes for CASSRDGTYEQYF. The chain carries TRBV3-1 (or the pseudogene TRBV3-2) and TRBJ2-7; D could derive from TRBD1 or TRBD2 (5 bases each). Germline V gene data show CDR1 as LGHDT and CDR2 as YNNKEL (reference sequence). The CDR3 is 13 amino acids. With 4 bases removed from V and 2 bases from J, the gap between germline ends came to 9 bases.

In this sample, this clone turned up once. The chain links TRBV14 to TRBJ2-7, with D tentatively TRBD1 or TRBD2 (6 bases each). This CDR3 is built from 16 residues. The V end lost 1 base, the J end lost 4 bases, and 17 bases lay between the germline ends. CDR1 is SGHDN and CDR2 is FVKESK in the germline V gene. The CDR3 protein is CASSQAEGTGFYEQYF. In DNA, the CDR3 is TGTGCCAGCAGCCAAGCGGAGGGTACAGGGTTTTACGAGCAGTACTTC.

The chain is built from TRBV5-6 and TRBJ2-3, with TRBD2 identical over 8 bases. Trimming at V came to 5 bases and at J to 2 bases, leaving 7 bases not matched to a gene. The CDR3 is 15 residues long. Germline CDR1 and CDR2: SGHDT and YYEEEE. CDR3 nucleotides: TGTGCCAGCAGGTACGGGGGGGCCAACACAGATACGCAGTATTTT. Translation: CASRYGGANTDTQYF. The full variable domain, completed using reference TRBV5-6 and TRBJ2-3, is DAGVTQSPTHLIKTRGQQVTLRCSPKSGHDTVSWYQQALGQGPQFIFQYYEEEERQRGNFPDRFSGHQFPNYSSELNVNALLLGDSALYLCASRYGGANTDTQYFGPGTRLTVL.

The chain recombines TRBV7-8 with TRBJ2-2; no clear D. CDR1 is SGHVS and CDR2 is FQNEAQ in the germline V gene. The length of the CDR3 is 14 residues. Deletions cut 3 bases from V and 5 bases from J, with 10 bases between. CDR3 DNA sequence: TGTGCCAGCAGCTTCTCGGGTTTAACCGGGGAGCTGTTTTTT. Protein: CASSFSGLTGELFF. The variable domain in full, completed from reference TRBV7-8 and TRBJ2-2, reads GAGVSQSPRYKVAKRGQDVALRCDPISGHVSLFWYQQALGQGPEFLTYFQNEAQLDKSGLPSDRFFAERPEGSVSTLKIQRTQQEDSAVYLCASSFSGLTGELFFGEGSRLTVL.

CDR3 nucleotides: TGTGCCAGCAGCAAATTCCCCCCGGAGTACTTC. Translation gives CASSKFPPEYF. The chain links TRBV21-1 to TRBJ2-7; TRBD2 is taken as the D call from the table, unchecked against the DNA. TRBV21-1 represents a pseudogene. CDR3 length: 11 amino acids.

J is TRBJ1-2 and V is TRBV2; D might be TRBD1 (6 bases). V dropped 3 bases and J dropped 1 base, with 15 bases sitting between them. CDR1 and CDR2 (germline): SNHLY, FYNNEI. The CDR3 has 16 amino acids. In DNA, the CDR3 is TGTGCCAGCAGTGACCGGGGGCCAGCCCATAACTATGGCTACACCTTC. This encodes CASSDRGPAHNYGYTF.

The CDR3 DNA sequence: TGTGCCAGCAGCCTCCAAACCGGGGTATCATATGGCTACACCTTC. It is translated as CASSLQTGVSYGYTF. The chain recombines TRBV5-8 with TRBJ1-2; D remains ambiguous. Germline V gene lookup returns CDR1 SGHTS and CDR2 YDEGEE. The V and J ends lost 4 bases and 5 bases respectively, with 18 bases between them. The CDR3 sequence is 15 residues long.

The chain uses TRBV27 and TRBJ2-2; D uncertain. CDR3 length: 15 residues. With 2 bases removed from V and 0 bases from J, the gap between germline ends came to 7 bases. Per germline, CDR1 MNHEY and CDR2 SMNVEV (reference sequence). This CDR3 reads CASSLRWANTGELFF. In DNA, the CDR3 is TGTGCCAGCAGTTTACGATGGGCGAACACCGGGGAGCTGTTTTTT.

The V gene is TRBV7-2, the J gene TRBJ1-3; D is possibly TRBD1 (6 bases). Germline loops: CDR1 SGHTA, CDR2 FQGNSA. Trimming cost V 1 base and J 1 base, with 11 bases left between them. This CDR3 contains 16 residues. The CDR3 nucleotides are TGTGCCAGCAGCTTAGTAAGGGGGAAATCTGGAAACACCATATATTTT. This codes for CASSLVRGKSGNTIYF.

The rearrangement links TRBV28 to TRBJ1-4; 7 bases are shared with TRBD1. The CDR3 totals 15 residues. The ends lost 8 bases at V and 3 bases at J; junction bases unmatched: 9. Germline V gene sequence: CDR1 MDHEN, CDR2 SYDVKM. The CDR3 DNA is TGTGCCAGCCAGGAGACGGGACAGCCTAATGAAAAACTGTTTTTT. It is translated as CASQETGQPNEKLFF.

This chain joins TRBV2 and TRBJ2-7; D possibly matches TRBD1 or TRBD2 (5 bases each). CDR1 SNHLY and CDR2 FYNNEI come from the germline V gene. This CDR3 is 13 amino acids long. V was pared by 5 bases and J by 4 bases, with 12 bases between. The CDR3 nucleotides read TGTGCCAGCAGTTGGGACCGGAGATACGAGCAGTACTTC. Its protein is CASSWDRRYEQYF. The whole variable domain, filled in from reference TRBV2 and TRBJ2-7, reads EPEVTQTPSHQVTQMGQEVILRCVPISNHLYFYWYRQILGQKVEFLVSFYNNEISEKSEIFDDQFSVERPDGSNFTLKIRSTKLEDSAMYFCASSWDRRYEQYFGPGTRLTVT.

The genes are TRBV20-1 and TRBJ2-4; no definite D call. Trimming pared 3 bases from V and 1 base from J, leaving 7 bases between. The CDR3 has 13 amino acids. Germline CDR1 and CDR2: DFQATT and SNEGSKA (reference sequence). The CDR3 sequence is CSASDTAKNIQYF. The CDR3 DNA follows: TGCAGTGCTAGTGATACGGCCAAAAACATTCAGTACTTC.